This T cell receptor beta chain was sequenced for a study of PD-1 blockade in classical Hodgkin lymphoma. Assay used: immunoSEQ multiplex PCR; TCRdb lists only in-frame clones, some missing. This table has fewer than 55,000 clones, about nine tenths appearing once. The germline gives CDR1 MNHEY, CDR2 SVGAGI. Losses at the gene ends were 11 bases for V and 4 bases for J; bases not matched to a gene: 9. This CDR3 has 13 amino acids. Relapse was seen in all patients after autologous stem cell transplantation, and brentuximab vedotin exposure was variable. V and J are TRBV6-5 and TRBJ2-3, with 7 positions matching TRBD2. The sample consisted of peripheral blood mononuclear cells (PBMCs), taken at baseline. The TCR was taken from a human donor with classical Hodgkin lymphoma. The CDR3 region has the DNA TGTGCCGCAAGAGGACGGGGGGCAGATACGCAGTATTTT. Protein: CAARGRGADTQYF.